This T cell receptor (beta chain) was captured in a study of OX40 agonist ivuxolimab in advanced cancers. Study-level points and caveats: Normalized T-cell clonal expansion was also low in some nonresponders.

On this clone: Its antigen is not identified.

CDR3 length: 14 residues. Germline V lookup: CDR1 LNHDA, CDR2 SQIVND (reference sequence). The ends were cut back, 3 bases at V and 0 bases at J, with 9 bases in the middle. The assay was immunoSEQ multiplex PCR, and TCRdb's table has in-frame clones only and misses some. This sample carries approximately 52,000 clones, 79% of them seen once, and the ten largest clones take roughly 2%. The clonotype comes from an adult with an advanced solid tumor such as melanoma, head and neck, liver or kidney cancer. The sample consisted of CD4+ or CD8+ T cells sorted from blood, taken in a trial of the OX40 agonist ivuxolimab. The genes are TRBV19 and TRBJ2-7; no firm D call. CDR3: CASSMALSSYEQYF. CDR3 nucleotide sequence: TGTGCCAGTAGTATGGCTCTGAGCTCCTACGAGCAGTACTTC.